These 24 T cell receptor beta chains share one sample of origin, sequenced in a study of CD8+CD57+ T cells in acquired aplastic anemia. Genomic DNA was employed as the template in profiling TCR beta VDJ and CDR3. TCRdb called the reads again in MiXCR, with one record for every CDR3 protein. Here the sample spans around 140,000 distinct CDR3 sequences, approximately 41% being singletons. What was sequenced was sorted CD4+, CD8+, or CD8+CD57+ T cells (not recorded which) from PBMCs. The source of these receptors is a human donor in good health, serving as a control.

This rearrangement joins TRBV29-1 to TRBJ1-1; 10 bases are a match to TRBD1. The V and J ends lost 7 bases and 4 bases, in that order; junction bases with no gene match: 6. The CDR3 consists of 13 residues. The germline V gene has CDR1 SQVTM and CDR2 ANQGSEA. CDR3 sequence reads: CSAARQGATEAFF. The CDR3 nucleotides read TGCAGCGCTGCAAGACAGGGGGCCACTGAAGCTTTCTTT.

The J gene is TRBJ1-1, the V gene TRBV5-1; D might be TRBD1 (5 bases). The CDR3 covers 14 residues. The V gene's germline CDR1 is SGHRS and CDR2 YFSETQ. The V gene lost 4 bases and the J gene lost 7 bases, with 17 bases spanning the gap. The CDR3 sequence is CASSAGGTADEAFF. CDR3 nucleotide sequence: TGCGCCAGCAGCGCGGGCGGGACGGCAGATGAAGCTTTCTTT.

This clonotype was detected ten times or more. This chain uses TRBV7-9 with TRBJ1-3, with D unclear. Germline lookup yields CDR1 SEHNR and CDR2 FQNEAQ (reference sequence). The CDR3 sequence is 16 residues long. The germline V and J ends were trimmed by 4 bases and 0 bases, with 13 bases remaining between them. Here the CDR3 DNA reads TGTGCCAGCAGCTCTACCTTCAAGAGCTCTGGAAACACCATATATTTT. Protein: CASSSTFKSSGNTIYF.

This clonotype has at least ten counts. V is TRBV7-2 and J is TRBJ1-6; D gene ambiguous. V dropped 3 bases and J dropped 0 bases, with 6 bases sitting between them. Germline V gene lookup returns CDR1 SGHTA and CDR2 FQGNSA. This CDR3 has 15 residues. This chain's CDR3 is CASSFRPSYNSPLHF. The DNA of the CDR3 is TGTGCCAGCAGCTTCCGGCCCTCCTATAATTCACCCCTCCACTTT.

This sequence joins TRBV15 and TRBJ2-7; TRBD1 might be the D (6 bases). V lost 0 bases to trimming and J lost 5 bases, with 23 bases between them. From germline, CDR1 is LNHNV and CDR2 YYDKDF (reference sequence). This CDR3 has 18 residues. CDR3 loop: CATSRDRSGDKGSHEQYF. Written as DNA, the CDR3 is TGTGCCACCAGCAGAGATCGTAGTGGGGACAAAGGGTCCCACGAGCAGTACTTC.

This rearrangement joins TRBV11-2 to TRBJ1-6; D remains unclear. Germline loops: CDR1 SGHAT, CDR2 FQNNGV. V gave up 4 bases and J gave up 0 bases, with 13 bases separating them. The CDR3 is 17 amino acids. CDR3 nucleotides: TGTGCCAGCAGCTCCGGATCCAGATTCTCCTATAATTCACCCCTCCACTTT. It yields the protein CASSSGSRFSYNSPLHF.

This clonotype came up once. The junction differs from germline at one of its ends, possibly a read error. The rearrangement uses TRBV12-3 or TRBV12-4 and TRBJ1-5; 10 nucleotides agree with TRBD1. The CDR3 spans 15 residues. The CDR3 is CASHGTGVGNQPQRF. The CDR3 DNA reads TGTGCCAGCCACGGGACAGGGGTAGGGAATCAGCCCCAGCGTTTT.

CDR3 amino acids: CATSRTGRTDTQYF. Written as DNA, the CDR3 is TGTGCCACCAGCAGGACTGGACGCACAGATACGCAGTATTTT. The rearrangement links TRBV15 to TRBJ2-3; D is unresolved. Germline CDR1 LNHNV, CDR2 YYDKDF (reference sequence). With 3 bases removed from V and 1 base from J, the gap between germline ends came to 8 bases. CDR3 size: 14 residues.

This clonotype has only one observation. The gene calls are TRBV10-3 and TRBJ2-3; perhaps TRBD1 as D (6 bases). CDR3 length: 13 residues. Germline-derived CDR1 and CDR2 are ENHRY and SYGVKD. Trimming cost V 3 bases and J 6 bases, with 10 bases left between them. CDR3 residues: CAISENREDTQYF. The CDR3 nucleotides are TGTGCCATCAGTGAAAACAGGGAGGATACGCAGTATTTT.

This clonotype showed up many times. The rearrangement links TRBV2 to TRBJ2-2; TRBD2 matches at 7 bases. The length of the CDR3 is 16 residues. Germline loops: CDR1 SNHLY, CDR2 FYNNEI. Germline trimming cut 7 bases from V and 6 bases from J; bases unmatched to any gene: 14. The CDR3 sequence is CASTARGGLAAGELFF. In nucleotides, the CDR3 is TGTGCCAGCACCGCCCGGGGAGGGCTCGCGGCCGGGGAGCTGTTTTTT.

This sequence joins TRBV2 and TRBJ2-1, with TRBD1 matching over 8 bases. Germline-derived CDR1 and CDR2 are SNHLY and FYNNEI. J gave up 3 bases and V 4 bases, and 5 bases lay outside the gene matches. CDR3 length: 15 amino acids. CDR3 DNA: TGTGCCAGCAGTGGACAGGGGAAGGTCTACAATGAGCAGTTCTTC. This gives the protein CASSGQGKVYNEQFF.

This clonotype was recorded many times. The chain links TRBV7-9 to TRBJ1-1; unclear D gene. V was shortened by 0 bases and J by 4 bases, with 9 bases between the two germline ends. Germline V gives CDR1 SEHNR, CDR2 FQNEAQ (reference sequence). This CDR3 has 14 residues. CDR3 bases: TGTGCCAGCAGCTTAGCGTCGGCAACCACTGAAGCTTTCTTT. Protein: CASSLASATTEAFF.

The sample holds many counts of this clonotype. This sequence joins TRBV7-9 and TRBJ2-5; 7 nucleotides align to TRBD1. The CDR3 runs to 15 residues. Germline V lookup: CDR1 SEHNR, CDR2 FQNEAQ (reference sequence). The V gene end was trimmed by 1 base and the J gene end by 2 bases; junction bases not matched to a gene: 4. CDR3 protein: CASSLGWDSQETQYF. CDR3 in DNA: TGTGCCAGCAGCTTAGGTTGGGACAGTCAAGAGACCCAGTACTTC. Looking up the rest from reference TRBV7-9 and TRBJ2-5 gives the full variable domain: DTGVSQNPRHKITKRGQNVTFRCDPISEHNRLYWYRQTLGQGPEFLTYFQNEAQLEKSRLLSDRFSAERPKGSFSTLEIQRTEQGDSAMYLCASSLGWDSQETQYFGPGTRLLVL.

A word on this clonotype: A much larger clonotype is one base distant, so this may be a read error. The chain combines TRBV30 with TRBJ1-6, with a tentative D call TRBD1 (5 bases). The CDR3 extends over 15 amino acids. Trimming shortened V by 4 bases and J by 8 bases, and 18 bases separated the two germline ends. Germline CDR1 and CDR2: GTSNPN and SVGIG (reference sequence). The chain's CDR3 is CAWNSLAGKDSPLHF. The CDR3 nucleotides read TGTGCCTGGAATTCACTGGCAGGGAAGGATTCACCCCTCCACTTT.

This clonotype was recorded once. This chain joins TRBV2 and TRBJ2-3; TRBD2 aligns across 7 bases. The CDR3 loop spans 15 amino acids. From germline, CDR1 is SNHLY and CDR2 FYNNEI. V was clipped by 6 bases and J by 7 bases; unmatched bases: 13. CDR3: CASSSRLGSGNTQYF. CDR3 DNA sequence: TGTGCCAGCAGCTCTCGGTTGGGGAGCGGGAATACGCAGTATTTT.

This clonotype was recorded many times. The rearrangement joins TRBV3-1 to TRBJ1-6; D is undetermined. Germline lookup yields CDR1 LGHDT and CDR2 YNNKEL (reference sequence). V lost 2 bases and J lost 7, with 9 bases in between. This CDR3 has 14 residues. Here the CDR3 DNA reads TGTGCCAGCAGCCAATCCGACTGGAATTCACCCCTCCACTTT. It encodes CASSQSDWNSPLHF.

The genes are TRBV7-3 and TRBJ2-7; D gene uncertain. Germline-derived CDR1 and CDR2 are SGHTA and FQGTGA. V lost 2 bases and J lost 3, with 5 bases in between. The CDR3 is made up of 12 amino acids. The CDR3 DNA reads TGTGCCAGCAGCTTACCCGGCTACGAGCAGTACTTC. Translating it yields CASSLPGYEQYF.

The V call is TRBV4-1, the J call TRBJ2-7, with D unresolved. The CDR3 has 13 amino acids. Looked up from germline, CDR1 is MGHRA and CDR2 is YSYEKL. Trimming pared 1 base from V and 3 bases from J, leaving 7 bases between. The CDR3 nucleotides read TGCGCCAGCAGCCAAGGGTCGGGCTACGAGCAGTACTTC. Its protein product is CASSQGSGYEQYF.

The CDR3 loop is CASSEKQIILYEQYV. DNA for the CDR3: TGTGCCAGCAGTGAAAAACAAATTATACTCTACGAGCAGTACGTC. This chain joins TRBV2 and TRBJ2-7; D is unresolved. Looked up from germline, CDR1 is SNHLY and CDR2 is FYNNEI. The CDR3 loop spans 15 amino acids. The V end was cut by 2 bases, the J end by 3 bases, with 14 bases between.

Worth noting for this clonotype: This could be a read error, since a much larger clone is one nucleotide away. The chain has TRBV10-3 and TRBJ1-1; D not certain. CDR1 ENHRY and CDR2 SYGVKD come from the germline V gene. This CDR3 is built from 13 residues. Trimming removed 5 bases at V and 4 bases at J, with 11 bases between. In DNA form, the CDR3 reads TGTGCCATCAGTTATAGTGGTGGCACTGAAGCTTTCTTT. Residues: CAISYSGGTEAFF.

The chain employs TRBV7-8 and TRBJ1-4; D is uncertain. Germline V CDR1 and CDR2: SGHVS, FQNEAQ. The V and J ends lost 4 bases and 7 bases respectively, with 13 bases between them. This CDR3 has 14 residues. The CDR3 loop is CASSYAGAGEKLFF. DNA for the CDR3: TGTGCCAGCAGCTACGCGGGAGCGGGTGAAAAACTGTTTTTT.

The sample holds a few counts of this clonotype. This sequence may be a read error, since a much larger clone differs from it by one base. V is TRBV2 and J is TRBJ2-1; 10 nucleotides match TRBD2. CDR1 is SNHLY, CDR2 FYNNEI, per germline. This CDR3 spans 15 amino acids. The CDR3 DNA reads as TGTGCCAGCAGAGAAGGACTAGCGGCCTACAATGAGCAGTTCTTC. Translating it yields CASREGLAAYNEQFF.

On this clonotype: A much larger clone lies a single base off, so this may be a read error. The V gene is TRBV28, the J gene TRBJ1-1; possibly TRBD1 for D (5 bases). CDR1 is MDHEN and CDR2 is SYDVKM in the germline V gene. CDR3 length: 14 residues. V shed 6 bases and J shed 1 base, with 12 bases lying between them. Here the CDR3 reads CASRLGPSNTEAFF. For the CDR3, the DNA is TGTGCCAGCAGGTTGGGACCATCGAACACTGAAGCTTTCTTT.

The chain joins TRBV29-1 to TRBJ1-2, with 8 nucleotides matching TRBD1. The ends lost 6 bases at V and 8 bases at J; junction bases unmatched: 11. Germline V CDR1 and CDR2: SQVTM, ANQGSEA. The CDR3 extends over 13 amino acids. The CDR3 sequence is CSVIPTGAAGYTF. CDR3 DNA: TGCAGCGTAATACCGACAGGGGCCGCAGGCTACACCTTC.